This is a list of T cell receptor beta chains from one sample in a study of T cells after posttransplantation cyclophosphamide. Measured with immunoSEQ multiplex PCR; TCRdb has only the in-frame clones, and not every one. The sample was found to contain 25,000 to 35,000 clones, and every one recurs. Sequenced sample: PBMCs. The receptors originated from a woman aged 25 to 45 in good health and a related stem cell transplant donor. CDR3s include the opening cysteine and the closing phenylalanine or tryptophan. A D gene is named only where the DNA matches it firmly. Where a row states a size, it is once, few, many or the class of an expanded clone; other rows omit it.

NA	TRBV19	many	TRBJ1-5	TGTGCCAGTAGTGGGGCGTCATGGGGCAATCAGCCCCAGCATTTT	CASSGASWGNQPQHF
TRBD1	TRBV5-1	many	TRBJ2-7	TGCGCCAGCAGCTGGGGGACAGGGTCCTACGAGCAGTACTTC	CASSWGTGSYEQYF
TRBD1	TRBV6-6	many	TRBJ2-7	TGTGCCAGCACATCCACCGCTGGGACAGCTCGGGAGCAGTACTTC	CASTSTAGTAREQYF
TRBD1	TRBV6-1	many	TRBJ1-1	TGTGCCAGCAGAGTAACAGGGGCCACTGAAGCTTTCTTT	CASRVTGATEAFF
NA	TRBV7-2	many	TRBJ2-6	TGTGCCAGCAGCATTATTGACCGGGTATCTGGGGCCAACGTCCTGACTTTC	CASSIIDRVSGANVLTF
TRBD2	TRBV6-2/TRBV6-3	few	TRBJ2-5	TGTGCCAGCAGAAGCGGGGGGCCCCAGACCCAGTACTTC	CASRSGGPQTQYF
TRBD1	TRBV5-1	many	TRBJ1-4	TGCGCCAGCAGCTGGACAGGGGACCCGGGAGAAGAAAAACTGTTTTTT	CASSWTGDPGEEKLFF
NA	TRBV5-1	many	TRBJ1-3	TGCGCCAGCAGCGAAGGGTCCTCCGACGGAAACACCATATATTTT	CASSEGSSDGNTIYF
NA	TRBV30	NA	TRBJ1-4	TGTGCCTGGAGTGTTCATAAAGGGGGTGAAAAACTGTTTTTT	CAWSVHKGGEKLFF
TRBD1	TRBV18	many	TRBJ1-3	TGTGCCAGCTCACCATCCCAGGGGGACACCATATATTTT	CASSPSQGDTIYF
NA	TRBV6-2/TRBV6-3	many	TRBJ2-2	TGTGCCAGCACCTTGGGACTTGTCACCGGGGAGCTGTTTTTT	CASTLGLVTGELFF
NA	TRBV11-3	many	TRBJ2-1	TGTGCCAGCAGCCCGGGGTGGGAGCACAATGAGCAGTTCTTC	CASSPGWEHNEQFF
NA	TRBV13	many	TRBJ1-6	TGTGCCAGCAGCTTAGTAAGGGGTTCACCCCTCCACTTT	CASSLVRGSPLHF
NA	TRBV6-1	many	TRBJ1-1	TGTGCCAGCAGTGTGATGGCCGGACTTCTTTTAAGTGATGCTTTCTTT	CASSVMAGLLLSDAFF
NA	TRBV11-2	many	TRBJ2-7	TGTGCCAGCAGCTTAGGCCGGACAGCCTCCTACGAGCAGTACTTC	CASSLGRTASYEQYF
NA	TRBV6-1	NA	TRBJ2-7	TGTGCCAGCAGTGAATGGACGGGGTCCCCCTACGAGCAGTACTTC	CASSEWTGSPYEQYF
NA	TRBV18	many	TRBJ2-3	TGTGCCAGCTCACCAGAGCGCTCCACAGATACGCAGTATTTT	CASSPERSTDTQYF
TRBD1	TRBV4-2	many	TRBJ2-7	TGTGCCAGCAGCCAAGGCGCACAGGGGTACGAGCAGTACTTC	CASSQGAQGYEQYF
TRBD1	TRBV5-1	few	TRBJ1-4	TGCGCCAGCAGCTTGGGCCAGGGGGTCAATGAAAAACTGTTTTTT	CASSLGQGVNEKLFF
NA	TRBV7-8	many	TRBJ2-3	TGTGCCAGCAGCTTACCGGGGGGCCCAGATACGCAGTATTTT	CASSLPGGPDTQYF
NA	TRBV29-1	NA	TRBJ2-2	TGCAGCGTTCGTTTAGGGTATTCGGACACCGGGGAGCTGTTTTTT	CSVRLGYSDTGELFF
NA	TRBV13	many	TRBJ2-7	TGTGCCAGCAGCTCTACCTACAGGAACTACGAGCAGTACTTC	CASSSTYRNYEQYF
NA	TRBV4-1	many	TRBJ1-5	TGCGCCAGCAGCCAAGCAGGTCAGGGGAGCAATCAGCCCCAGCATTTT	CASSQAGQGSNQPQHF
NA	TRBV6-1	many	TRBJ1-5	TGTGCCAGCAGTGAAAATCCCGATCAACAGTCCCAGCATTTT	CASSENPDQQSQHF
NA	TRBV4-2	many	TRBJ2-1	TGTGCCAGCAGCCAAGATAGCCTCTCTCGGTTCTTC	CASSQDSLSRFF
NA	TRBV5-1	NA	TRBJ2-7	TGCGCCAGCAGCTTGGATGCCATCGCGTCCTACGAGCAGTACTTC	CASSLDAIASYEQYF
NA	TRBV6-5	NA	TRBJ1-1	TGTGCCAGCAGACCTACGGGGGGGAACACTGAAGCTTTCTTT	CASRPTGGNTEAFF
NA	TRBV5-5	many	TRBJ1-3	TGTGCCAGCAGCTTCGCGGGGACGGCAGGCTCTGGAAACACCATATATTTT	CASSFAGTAGSGNTIYF
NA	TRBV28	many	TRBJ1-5	TGTGCCAGCAGTCCCCCACGACAGATTATCCAGCATTTT	CASSPPRQIIQHF
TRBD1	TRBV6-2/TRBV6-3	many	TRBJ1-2	TGTGCCAGCAGTCGGACAGGGGAGGACTATGGCTACACCTTC	CASSRTGEDYGYTF
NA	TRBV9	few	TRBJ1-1	TGTGCCAGCAGCCCGACGGTGAGGGTGACTGAAGCTTTCTTT	CASSPTVRVTEAFF
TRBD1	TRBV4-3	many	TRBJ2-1	TGCGCCAGCAGCCAAGAGCCCCCACAGGGGGCCGACAATGAGCAGTTCTTC	CASSQEPPQGADNEQFF
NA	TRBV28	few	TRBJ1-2	TGTGCCAGCAGCCAGATTATGTGGAGACAGGTCAACTATGGCTACACCTTC	CASSQIMWRQVNYGYTF
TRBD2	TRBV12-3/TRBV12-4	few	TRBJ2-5	TGTGCCAGCAGTCGACTGTTACGGCGGACTAGCGGGGACCAAGAGACCCAGTACTTC	CASSRLLRRTSGDQETQYF
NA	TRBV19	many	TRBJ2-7	TGTGCCAGTAACCCGACAGGGAGGTTCGAGCAGTACTTC	CASNPTGRFEQYF
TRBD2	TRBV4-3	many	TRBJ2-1	TGCGCCAGCAGCCAAGAGGCGGCGGGGGGCTACTACAATGAGCAGTTCTTC	CASSQEAAGGYYNEQFF
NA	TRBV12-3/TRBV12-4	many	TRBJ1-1	TGTGCCAGCAGCCACGATACAGGGACCCACACTGAAGCTTTCTTT	CASSHDTGTHTEAFF
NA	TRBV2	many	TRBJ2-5	TGTGCCAGCAGTGAAGAGCTCTCGACCCAGTACTTC	CASSEELSTQYF
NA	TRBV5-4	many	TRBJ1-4	TGTGCCAGCAGCTTTACGGGGGGCGGTGAAAAACTGTTTTTT	CASSFTGGGEKLFF
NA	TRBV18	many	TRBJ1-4	TGTGCCAGCTCACCACGATACGGTAATGAAAAACTGTTTTTT	CASSPRYGNEKLFF
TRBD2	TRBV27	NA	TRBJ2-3	TGTGCCAGCAGCCGTTTTCTAGCGGGGTTAGATACGCAGTATTTT	CASSRFLAGLDTQYF
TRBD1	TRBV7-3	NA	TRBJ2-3	TGTGCCAGCAGCTCCCGACAGGGTTTAGCTAGCACAGATACGCAGTATTTT	CASSSRQGLASTDTQYF
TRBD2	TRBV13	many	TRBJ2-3	TGTGCCAGCAGCCGACAGCTAGCGGCGAGCACAGATACGCAGTATTTT	CASSRQLAASTDTQYF
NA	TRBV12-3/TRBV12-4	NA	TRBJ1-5	TGTGCCAGCACTCTGGGAGGGGGGGGTCAGCCCCAGCATTTT	CASTLGGGGQPQHF
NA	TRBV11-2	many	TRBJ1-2	TGTGCCAGCAGCCCTGGGGCGAACTATGGCTACACCTTC	CASSPGANYGYTF
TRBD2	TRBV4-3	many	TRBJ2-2	TGCGCCAGCAGCTTGGGACTAGCCGGGGAGCTGTTTTTT	CASSLGLAGELFF
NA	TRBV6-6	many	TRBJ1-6	TGTGCCAGCAGTTACGCCAGTCCGATTTATAATTCACCCCTCCACTTT	CASSYASPIYNSPLHF
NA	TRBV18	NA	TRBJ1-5	TGTGCCAGCTCACCAGGGGGCGGGAGCAATCAGCCCCAGCATTTT	CASSPGGGSNQPQHF
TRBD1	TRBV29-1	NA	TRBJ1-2	TGCAGCGTTCGGGACAGGGGCGGCGGCTACACCTTC	CSVRDRGGGYTF
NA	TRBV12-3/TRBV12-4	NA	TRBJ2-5	TGTGCCAGCAGTTTAGTTGAGGGGGCGGGGGAGACCCAGTACTTC	CASSLVEGAGETQYF
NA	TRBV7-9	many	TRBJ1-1	TGTGCCAGCAGCTCCCGGAAGGGGTTGGCTGAAGCTTTCTTT	CASSSRKGLAEAFF